This TCR beta chain was obtained from a study of early T cells in non-severe SARS-CoV-2 infection. The CDR3 runs 15 residues. Germline assignment: CDR1 PRHDT and CDR2 FYEKMQ (reference sequence). Each single cDNA molecule received a unique molecular identifier. TCRdb itself ran the 5' RACE reads through MiXCR, one entry per CDR3 protein. Here the sample spans 25,000 to 30,000 distinct CDR3 sequences, 3.5% to 5% being singletons. This clonotype was seen only once. A clone one base away is much larger, so this may be a read error. This sequence was found in an adult who was a healthcare worker with PCR-confirmed SARS-CoV-2 infection or an uninfected control (not recorded which). Sequences were obtained from whole blood. The chain combines TRBV13 with TRBJ2-5, with 8 bases fitting TRBD2. The CDR3 DNA follows: TGTGTCAGCAGCTCATTAGCGGGGCCGCGGGAGACCCAGTACTTC. Translating gives CVSSSLAGPRETQYF.